The 10 T cell receptor beta chains below come from one sample, sequenced in a study of response to subunit inactivated influenza vaccine. TCRdb independently ran MiXCR on the RT-PCR reads; one entry per CDR3 protein. The repertoire holds some 520,000 distinct CDR3 sequences, with 16% as singletons. The material was CD4+ T cells sorted from PBMCs, obtained less than 30 months after vaccination. These TCRs come from a man aged 45 to 70 who received an inactivated influenza vaccine.

The chain has TRBV6-2 or TRBV6-3 and TRBJ2-2, with D possibly matching TRBD1 (6 bases). Germline CDR1 is MNHEY and CDR2 is SVGEGT. V was pared by 6 bases and J by 4 bases, with 18 bases between. The CDR3 covers 16 residues. The CDR3 here is CASRPTGTRGTGELFF. CDR3 DNA: TGTGCCAGCAGACCCACAGGGACGCGAGGCACCGGGGAGCTGTTTTTT.

The rearrangement joins TRBV19 to TRBJ1-1, with TRBD1 as a possible D gene (5 bases). This CDR3 is built from 15 residues. V was pared by 5 bases and J by 0 bases, with 13 bases between. Germline CDR1 reads LNHDA; CDR2 reads SQIVND (reference sequence). The CDR3 loop is CASSVSGTVNTEAFF. CDR3 DNA: TGTGCCAGTAGTGTCTCCGGGACGGTGAACACTGAAGCTTTCTTT.

This clonotype has a handful of counts. The chain links TRBV4-2 to TRBJ2-7; D remains ambiguous. The CDR3 is 14 amino acids. CDR1 LGHNA and CDR2 YNFKEQ come from the germline V gene. V was shortened by 2 bases and J by 1 base, with 9 bases between the two germline ends. CDR3 loop: CASSQLVISYEQYF. The DNA for the CDR3 is TGTGCCAGCAGCCAACTCGTGATATCCTACGAGCAGTACTTC.

This clonotype was counted between two and nine times. The rearrangement uses TRBV4-2 and TRBJ2-1; 13 bases match TRBD2. CDR3 length: 17 amino acids. The germline CDR1 and CDR2 sequences are LGHNA and YNFKEQ. V lost 3 bases to trimming and J lost 8 bases; unmatched junction nucleotides: 10. CDR3 sequence: CASSQGTSGVLMDEQFF. The CDR3 coding sequence is TGTGCCAGCAGCCAGGGGACTAGCGGGGTCCTTATGGATGAGCAGTTCTTC.

This clonotype showed up just a few times. The chain combines TRBV20-1 with TRBJ2-4; no reliable D call. The CDR3 consists of 16 residues. Germline V gene data show CDR1 as DFQATT and CDR2 as SNEGSKA (reference sequence). Trimming cost V 0 bases and J 0 bases, with 12 bases left between them. CDR3 residues: CSAREEHLVAKNIQYF. As DNA, the CDR3 is TGCAGTGCTAGAGAGGAACATTTGGTAGCCAAAAACATTCAGTACTTC.

This clonotype was detected ten times or more. The chain carries TRBV7-9 and TRBJ1-1, with D perhaps TRBD1 (5 bases). Per germline, CDR1 SEHNR and CDR2 FQNEAQ (reference sequence). The CDR3 contains 14 residues. Trimming cost V 3 bases and J 5 bases, with 13 bases left between them. The CDR3 nucleotides read TGTGCCAGCAGCTTGGGCCAGGGCGCGACTGAAGCTTTCTTT. This gives the protein CASSLGQGATEAFF.

Many counts were recorded for this clonotype. This sequence joins TRBV20-1 and TRBJ2-1; possible D gene TRBD2, 6 bases. V was trimmed by 0 bases and J by 4 bases, leaving 16 bases between them. The CDR3 runs to 16 residues. Germline assignment: CDR1 DFQATT and CDR2 SNEGSKA (reference sequence). For the CDR3, the DNA is TGCAGTGCTAGAGAAGAACCGGGACTTCGTTACAATGAGCAGTTCTTC. The encoded protein is CSAREEPGLRYNEQFF.

This clonotype was recorded many times. This chain joins TRBV12-3 or TRBV12-4 and TRBJ1-1, with 12 bases identical to TRBD1. CDR3 length equals 18 residues. Unmatched junction bases numbered 16, after V lost 6 bases and J lost 5 bases. DNA of the CDR3: TGTGCCAGCAGGCCTCACAGGGACAGGGGGCTGTTTTGGACTGAAGCTTTCTTT. Its protein product is CASRPHRDRGLFWTEAFF.

The V and J genes are TRBV4-3 and TRBJ2-3; D is unclear. Germline V gene lookup returns CDR1 LGHNA and CDR2 YSLEER. Deletions cut 1 base from V and 2 bases from J, with 19 bases between. The CDR3 contains 18 residues. The CDR3 region has the DNA TGCGCCAGCAGCCAAGGGGGTGAGCTGGGTCTTATCACAGATACGCAGTATTTT. It is translated as CASSQGGELGLITDTQYF.

This clonotype was seen only a few times. The CDR3 bases are TGTGCCAGCAGCGTAGCCCGTGCAAATTCACCCCTCCACTTT. Amino acids: CASSVARANSPLHF. V usage is TRBV9 and J usage is TRBJ1-6; no definite D call. There are 14 residues in the CDR3. Trimming left V 0 bases short and J 7 bases short, with 8 bases between. From germline, CDR1 is SGDLS and CDR2 YYNGEE.